Below, 19 T cell receptor beta chains from the same sample are listed, as sequenced in a study of T cells and copy number aberrations in small-cell lung cancer. The repertoire was sequenced with immunoSEQ multiplex PCR; TCRdb's copy has only in-frame clones and lacks some. The repertoire holds about 7,500 clones, with 82% as singletons. The material sequenced was normal tissue next to the tumor. All receptors come from a woman between 45 and 60 years old with small cell lung cancer.

The rearrangement uses TRBV28 and TRBJ2-7; 7 bases match TRBD1. From germline, CDR1 is MDHEN and CDR2 SYDVKM. This CDR3 is built from 15 residues. The V and J ends lost 7 bases and 0 bases, in that order; junction bases with no gene match: 9. In DNA, the CDR3 is TGTGCCAGCACCCAACCGGGACAGAGCTCCTACGAGCAGTACTTC. Its translation is CASTQPGQSSYEQYF.

The V gene is TRBV7-8, the J gene TRBJ1-4; TRBD1 is a possible D gene (5 bases). V dropped 1 base and J dropped 6 bases, with 12 bases sitting between them. The CDR3 is 15 amino acids. Germline V gives CDR1 SGHVS, CDR2 FQNEAQ. CDR3 nucleotides: TGTGCCAGCAGCTTAGGGAGGGTGGGGGATGAAAAACTGTTTTTT. This gives the protein CASSLGRVGDEKLFF.

The chain has TRBV5-6 and TRBJ2-5, with D possibly matching TRBD2 (6 bases). CDR3 length: 14 residues. Germline CDR1 and CDR2: SGHDT and YYEEEE. Trimming pared 0 bases from V and 4 bases from J, leaving 10 bases between. The CDR3: CASSLVGAGETQYF. DNA of the CDR3: TGTGCCAGCAGCTTGGTGGGAGCGGGAGAGACCCAGTACTTC.

This rearrangement joins TRBV19 to TRBJ2-1; D possibly corresponds to TRBD1 (6 bases). CDR3 size: 16 residues. V lost 6 bases and J 0 bases, leaving 15 bases between the germline ends. The germline gives CDR1 LNHDA, CDR2 SQIVND (reference sequence). CDR3 region: CASRPVDSSSYNEQFF. CDR3 nucleotide sequence: TGTGCCAGTAGACCCGTGGACAGCAGCTCCTACAATGAGCAGTTCTTC.

The V and J genes are TRBV5-1 and TRBJ1-1, with 7 bases that match TRBD1. The CDR3 runs to 15 residues. In germline, CDR1 is SGHRS, CDR2 YFSETQ. The V segment lost 0 bases and the J segment 8 bases; nucleotides outside the gene matches: 10. In DNA, the CDR3 is TGCGCCAGCAGCTTGGCCGGGACAGAGACCCTCGAAGCTTTCTTT. It translates to CASSLAGTETLEAFF.

The chain links TRBV29-1 to TRBJ2-3; no clear D gene. The CDR3 is made up of 11 amino acids. Looked up from germline, CDR1 is SQVTM and CDR2 is ANQGSEA. V shed 0 bases and J shed 4 bases, with 2 bases lying between them. CDR3 in amino acids: CSVEDPDTQYF. CDR3 DNA sequence: TGCAGCGTTGAAGATCCAGATACGCAGTATTTT.

V usage is TRBV2 and J usage is TRBJ1-2; perhaps TRBD1 as D (5 bases). The V gene's germline CDR1 is SNHLY and CDR2 FYNNEI. V lost 2 bases and J 6 bases, leaving 16 bases between the germline ends. The CDR3 has 15 residues. CDR3 sequence (DNA): TGTGCCAGCAGTGAAAATCTGGGACTGAGGGATGGCTACACCTTC. Residues: CASSENLGLRDGYTF. The whole variable domain, remainder taken from reference TRBV2 and TRBJ1-2, is EPEVTQTPSHQVTQMGQEVILRCVPISNHLYFYWYRQILGQKVEFLVSFYNNEISEKSEIFDDQFSVERPDGSNFTLKIRSTKLEDSAMYFCASSENLGLRDGYTFGSGTRLTVV.

The chain carries TRBV5-1 and TRBJ1-4, with 7 bases matching TRBD1. Trimming cost V 4 bases and J 5 bases; bases outside gene matches: 8. The CDR3 has 15 residues. Germline V gene lookup returns CDR1 SGHRS and CDR2 YFSETQ. CDR3 coding DNA: TGCGCCAGCAGCATCGCGGGACAGCGAAATGAAAAACTGTTTTTT. It specifies CASSIAGQRNEKLFF.

This sequence joins TRBV29-1 and TRBJ2-1, with TRBD1 as a possible D gene (6 bases). Trimming left V 6 bases short and J 8 bases short, with 14 bases between. CDR3 length: 12 residues. Germline-derived CDR1 and CDR2 are SQVTM and ANQGSEA. This CDR3 is CSVGQIKHEQFF. The CDR3, as DNA: TGCAGCGTCGGACAGATCAAACATGAGCAGTTCTTC.

This rearrangement joins TRBV7-9 to TRBJ1-1, with D possibly being TRBD1 (5 bases). This CDR3 is 14 amino acids long. Germline V gene data show CDR1 as SEHNR and CDR2 as FQNEAQ (reference sequence). Trimming left V 5 bases short and J 3 bases short, with 13 bases between. CDR3 sequence: CASSPWEGHTEAFF. Here the CDR3 DNA reads TGTGCCAGCAGCCCCTGGGAGGGACACACTGAAGCTTTCTTT.

This clone was seen only a few times. CDR3 DNA: TGTGCCAGCAGTTCTTTACAGGGGACGAGCAATCAGCCCCAGCATTTT. It encodes CASSSLQGTSNQPQHF. This chain links TRBV27 with TRBJ1-5, with 7 bases aligning to TRBD1. CDR3 size: 16 residues. Germline lookup yields CDR1 MNHEY and CDR2 SMNVEV (reference sequence). With 4 bases clipped from V and 1 base from J, the junction kept 7 bases outside the gene matches.

The chain employs TRBV2 and TRBJ1-2, with a weak D call TRBD1 (5 bases). Trimming shortened V by 1 base and J by 0 bases, and 12 bases separated the two germline ends. This CDR3 spans 16 amino acids. Germline CDR1 is SNHLY and CDR2 is FYNNEI. The CDR3 here is CASSEGQGLTNYGYTF. The CDR3 DNA reads TGTGCCAGCAGTGAAGGGCAGGGACTTACTAACTATGGCTACACCTTC.

CDR3 coding DNA: TGTGCCAGCAGCTCGCTAGCGGGAGTGACCGGGGAGCTGTTTTTT. This translates into CASSSLAGVTGELFF. The rearrangement joins TRBV9 to TRBJ2-2, with TRBD2 matching 10 bases. V lost 4 bases, J lost 5 bases, and 5 bases stayed unmatched. The CDR3 runs 15 residues. The germline V gene encodes CDR1 SGDLS and CDR2 YYNGEE.

This chain joins TRBV7-8 and TRBJ1-5; D remains ambiguous. The CDR3 has 15 amino acids. Germline CDR1 and CDR2: SGHVS and FQNEAQ. V was cut by 0 bases and J by 2 bases, with 8 bases left in between. The CDR3 sequence is CASSLARLGNQPQHF. CDR3 coding DNA: TGTGCCAGCAGCTTAGCTAGGCTTGGCAATCAGCCCCAGCATTTT.

The chain has TRBV30 and TRBJ1-1; D uncertain. The germline V gene encodes CDR1 GTSNPN and CDR2 SVGIG (reference sequence). Trimming pared 4 bases from V and 3 bases from J, leaving 12 bases between. The CDR3 sequence is 13 residues long. The CDR3 is CAWTVGRDTEAFF. CDR3 nucleotide sequence: TGTGCCTGGACCGTAGGCCGGGACACTGAAGCTTTCTTT.

The rearrangement joins TRBV7-2 to TRBJ1-5; 9 bases line up with TRBD1. This CDR3 has 14 amino acids. Germline loops: CDR1 SGHTA, CDR2 FQGNSA. The trim removed 5 bases at V and 7 bases at J, leaving 6 bases unmatched. CDR3 sequence reads: CASSVTGGGQPQHF. As DNA, the CDR3 is TGTGCCAGCAGCGTCACAGGGGGCGGCCAGCCCCAGCATTTT.

A remark on this clone: The junction shows a germline mismatch at one end, possibly a read error. This chain links TRBV19 with TRBJ1-1; D might be TRBD1 (5 bases). This CDR3 region has 13 residues. Germline CDR1 is LNHDA and CDR2 is SQIVND (reference sequence). CDR3 nucleotide sequence: TGTGCCAGTAGGATAGGGGAAGGACGTGAAGCTTTCTTT. This encodes CASRIGEGREAFF. The whole variable domain, filled in from reference TRBV19 and TRBJ1-1, reads DGGITQSPKYLFRKEGQNVTLSCEQNLNHDAMYWYRQDPGQGLRLIYYSQIVNDFQKGDIAEGYSVSREKKESFPLTVTSAQKNPTAFYLCASRIGEGREAFFGQGTRLTVV.

The CDR3 nucleotides read TGTGCCAGCAGGGACAGGGGGCAATTAAAGCTGTTTTTT. Its translation: CASRDRGQLKLFF. The chain employs TRBV6-1 and TRBJ2-2; 11 bases match TRBD1. Germline-derived CDR1 and CDR2 are MNHNS and SASEGT. Losses at the gene ends were 6 bases for V and 12 bases for J; bases not matched to a gene: 6. The CDR3 runs 13 residues.

The chain has TRBV11-1 and TRBJ1-2, with TRBD1 identical over 8 bases. Germline assignment: CDR1 SGHAT and CDR2 FQDESV (reference sequence). There are 15 residues in the CDR3. V shed 1 base and J 4 bases; nucleotides not matched to a gene: 5. Here the CDR3 DNA reads TGTGCCAGCAGCTTAGGAGTGGGGACAGGCTATGGCTACACCTTC. Translating gives CASSLGVGTGYGYTF. The full variable domain, completed using reference TRBV11-1 and TRBJ1-2, is EAEVAQSPRYKITEKSQAVAFWCDPISGHATLYWYRQILGQGPELLVQFQDESVVDDSQLPKDRFSAERLKGVDSTLKIQPAELGDSAMYLCASSLGVGTGYGYTFGSGTRLTVV.